Presented here are 30 T cell receptor beta chains from one specimen sequenced in a study of T-cell reconstitution after alpha-beta-depleted transplantation in children. Preparation of the TCRbeta library used unique molecular identifiers. TCRdb independently ran MiXCR on the PCR reads; one entry per CDR3 protein. The sample carries about 540,000 distinct CDR3 sequences, approximately 16% recorded once. This specimen consisted of PBMCs from the stem cell graft donor, obtained from the stem cell graft. The receptors were gathered from a human donor who donated a stem cell graft to a child with acute lymphoblastic leukemia.

The chain recombines TRBV7-8 with TRBJ1-2; D call uncertain. Per the germline V gene, CDR1 is SGHVS and CDR2 is FQNEAQ. V gave up 0 bases and J gave up 4 bases, with 12 bases separating them. The CDR3 has 15 residues. Here the CDR3 reads CASSLAPGYAYGYTF. Written as DNA, the CDR3 is TGTGCCAGCAGCTTAGCGCCCGGGTATGCCTATGGCTACACCTTC.

The V and J genes are TRBV27 and TRBJ2-7; 7 bases line up with TRBD2. The CDR3 has 16 residues. Losses at the gene ends were 1 base for V and 0 bases for J; bases not matched to a gene: 6. CDR1 and CDR2 (germline): MNHEY, SMNVEV (reference sequence). CDR3 DNA: TGTGCCAGCAGTTTATACGGGGGGACTCTCTCCTACGAGCAGTACTTC. Protein sequence: CASSLYGGTLSYEQYF.

There are a few counts of this clonotype. The chain couples TRBV3-1 to TRBJ2-7; possibly TRBD2 for D (6 bases). Trimming cost V 3 bases and J 6 bases, with 15 bases left between them. Looked up from germline, CDR1 is LGHDT and CDR2 is YNNKEL (reference sequence). The CDR3 is 14 amino acids. CDR3 protein: CASSHSSGPSEQYF. The CDR3 DNA reads as TGTGCCAGCAGCCATTCGAGCGGGCCTTCCGAGCAGTACTTC.

On this clonotype: Since no conserved phenylalanine or tryptophan closes the CDR3, a read error is the likely cause. No DNA is shown, since the ends of the CDR3 on it are uncertain; the CDR3 is the one TCRdb lists. This chain connects TRBV25-1 to TRBJ2-3; the table's TRBD1 call for D was not verified on the DNA. Per germline, CDR1 MGHDK and CDR2 SYGVNS. The CDR3 region is 12 residues in length, termini included. The CDR3: CASSESPGTDMA.

The chain uses TRBV6-1 and TRBJ2-3; D not certain. Germline V CDR1 and CDR2: MNHNS, SASEGT. This CDR3 has 13 amino acids. Deletions cut 6 bases from V and 4 bases from J, with 11 bases between. DNA for the CDR3: TGTGCCAGCAGCGGTCACCGATCAGATACGCAGTATTTT. Translation gives CASSGHRSDTQYF.

V usage is TRBV15 and J usage is TRBJ2-1; D is undetermined. Germline CDR1 reads LNHNV; CDR2 reads YYDKDF (reference sequence). The CDR3 spans 13 residues. V was cut by 5 bases and J by 1 base, with 6 bases left in between. CDR3 sequence (DNA): TGTGCCACCAGCCCAGAGTCCTACAATGAGCAGTTCTTC. Translation gives CATSPESYNEQFF.

Of note for this clonotype: One junction end disagrees with the germline gene, perhaps due to a read error. The chain combines TRBV5-6 with TRBJ2-1, with D hard to call. CDR3 length: 13 amino acids. Germline V lookup: CDR1 SGHDT, CDR2 YYEEEE. CDR3 nucleotides: TGTGCCAGCAGCTTACAGAGCTACTATGAGCAGTTCTTC. Its translation: CASSLQSYYEQFF.

This clonotype was observed a few times. The CDR3 reads CSPTGGGDTQYF. DNA for the CDR3: TGCAGTCCTACAGGGGGAGGAGATACGCAGTATTTT. The chain uses TRBV20-1 and TRBJ2-3; TRBD1 aligns across 8 bases. With V trimmed by 8 bases and J by 5 bases, 6 bases remained unmatched. The CDR3 length is 12 residues. The germline CDR1 and CDR2 sequences are DFQATT and SNEGSKA (reference sequence).

The rearrangement uses TRBV27 and TRBJ2-3; no clear D gene. The CDR3 loop spans 14 amino acids. Germline CDR1 MNHEY, CDR2 SMNVEV (reference sequence). V lost 1 base to trimming and J lost 1 base, with 6 bases between them. CDR3 sequence: CASSLYDGTDTQYF. The CDR3 nucleotides read TGTGCCAGCAGTTTATACGACGGCACAGATACGCAGTATTTT.

The gene calls are TRBV29-1 and TRBJ2-2, with 7 bases identical to TRBD1. The CDR3 consists of 15 residues. The germline V gene has CDR1 SQVTM and CDR2 ANQGSEA. The V and J ends lost 3 bases and 5 bases, in that order; junction bases with no gene match: 9. CDR3 amino acids: CSVEGDSPRTGELFF. CDR3 sequence (DNA): TGCAGCGTTGAGGGGGACAGCCCGAGAACCGGGGAGCTGTTTTTT.

The chain joins TRBV6-2 or TRBV6-3 to TRBJ1-5; 7 bases line up with TRBD1. Unmatched junction bases numbered 4, after V lost 8 bases and J lost 15 bases. This CDR3 spans 9 amino acids. The germline V gene has CDR1 MNHEY and CDR2 SVGEGT. The CDR3 sequence: CASGWDRHF. For the CDR3, the DNA is TGTGCCAGCGGTTGGGACAGGCATTTT.

The chain couples TRBV20-1 to TRBJ2-5, with D perhaps given as TRBD1 or TRBD2 (5 bases each). This CDR3 spans 12 amino acids. V was pared by 7 bases and J by 4 bases, with 13 bases between. Germline CDR1 and CDR2: DFQATT and SNEGSKA (reference sequence). The chain's CDR3 is CSVLMGTETQYF. CDR3 bases: TGCAGTGTCCTTATGGGGACAGAGACCCAGTACTTC.

In its sample, this clonotype was seen a few times. This chain uses TRBV5-1 with TRBJ2-7; D is unclear. This CDR3 has 12 residues. Looked up from germline, CDR1 is SGHRS and CDR2 is YFSETQ. V was shortened by 4 bases and J by 2 bases, with 7 bases between the two germline ends. DNA for the CDR3: TGCGCCAGCAGCGCTACGCCCTACGAGCAGTACTTC. Protein product: CASSATPYEQYF.

This clonotype has just a few counts. This chain connects TRBV4-1 to TRBJ2-1; D uncertain. Germline V gene sequence: CDR1 MGHRA, CDR2 YSYEKL. The length of the CDR3 is 14 residues. V was cut by 0 bases and J by 2 bases, with 5 bases left in between. CDR3 sequence (DNA): TGCGCCAGCAGCCAAGATATTACCTACAATGAGCAGTTCTTC. Amino acid sequence: CASSQDITYNEQFF.

J is TRBJ2-5 and V is TRBV24-1; 7 bases fit TRBD1. V dropped 3 bases and J dropped 5; count of bases not matched to a gene: 8. CDR1 and CDR2 from the germline V gene are KGHDR and SFDVKD. The CDR3 covers 15 residues. The CDR3 reads CATSDPRQGWETQYF. The CDR3 DNA reads as TGTGCCACCAGTGATCCCCGACAGGGCTGGGAGACCCAGTACTTC.

CDR3 loop: CASSLNWRAYQETQYF. In DNA, the CDR3 is TGCGCCAGCAGCTTGAATTGGAGGGCGTACCAAGAGACCCAGTACTTC. The rearrangement links TRBV5-1 to TRBJ2-5, with D tentatively TRBD2 (6 bases). This CDR3 contains 16 residues. V lost 1 base and J lost 0, with 13 bases in between. Looked up from germline, CDR1 is SGHRS and CDR2 is YFSETQ. The variable domain in full, completed from reference TRBV5-1 and TRBJ2-5, reads KAGVTQTPRYLIKTRGQQVTLSCSPISGHRSVSWYQQTPGQGLQFLFEYFSETQRNKGNFPGRFSGRQFSNSRSEMNVSTLELGDSALYLCASSLNWRAYQETQYFGPGTRLLVL.

This clonotype was recorded at least ten times. This chain connects TRBV29-1 to TRBJ1-1, with D unresolved. Between the trimmed V and J ends, which lost 8 bases and 3 bases, there was a span of 7 bases. This CDR3 contains 10 residues. Germline CDR1 SQVTM, CDR2 ANQGSEA. CDR3 in DNA: TGCAGCTATTGTGACACTGAAGCTTTCTTT. Translated, it gives CSYCDTEAFF.

This clonotype came up a few times. J is TRBJ2-7 and V is TRBV7-3, with D possibly matching TRBD2 (5 bases). Germline values: CDR1 SGHTA, CDR2 FQGTGA. The V end was cut by 5 bases, the J end by 2 bases, with 13 bases between. The CDR3 sequence is 14 residues long. The DNA of the CDR3 is TGTGCCAGCAGCCCCGGGGAACCCCCCTACGAGCAGTACTTC. This sequence encodes CASSPGEPPYEQYF.

This clonotype was observed a handful of times. One junction end disagrees with the germline gene, perhaps due to a read error. The chain joins TRBV7-9 to TRBJ2-7, with D possibly TRBD2 on 5 matching bases. This CDR3 is 14 amino acids long. The germline gives CDR1 SEHNR, CDR2 FQNEAQ (reference sequence). The CDR3 DNA is TGTGCCAGCAGCGTAGCCCGCGGGTCCCACGAGCAGTACTTC. As protein: CASSVARGSHEQYF. Looking up the rest from reference TRBV7-9 and TRBJ2-7 gives the full variable domain: DTGVSQNPRHKITKRGQNVTFRCDPISEHNRLYWYRQTLGQGPEFLTYFQNEAQLEKSRLLSDRFSAERPKGSFSTLEIQRTEQGDSAMYLCASSVARGSHEQYFGPGTRLTVT.

The chain recombines TRBV6-1 with TRBJ2-3; D perhaps matches TRBD1 (6 bases). The V end was cut by 5 bases, the J end by 2 bases, with 14 bases between. Germline V lookup: CDR1 MNHNS, CDR2 SASEGT. The CDR3 covers 15 residues. This chain's CDR3 is CASSQRQEPTDTQYF. CDR3 DNA sequence: TGTGCCAGCAGTCAGAGACAGGAGCCCACAGATACGCAGTATTTT.

This chain joins TRBV6-4 and TRBJ2-1; TRBD2 agrees at 10 bases. Germline CDR1 is MRHNA and CDR2 is SNTAGT. CDR3 length: 16 residues. Losses at the gene ends were 5 bases for V and 5 bases for J; bases not matched to a gene: 9. CDR3 nucleotide sequence: TGTGCCAGCAGTCCCTGGATAGCGGGAGGCAACAATGAGCAGTTCTTC. Its translation is CASSPWIAGGNNEQFF.

The chain carries TRBV3-1 and TRBJ2-2; TRBD1 matches 7 bases. The germline V gene has CDR1 LGHDT and CDR2 YNNKEL (reference sequence). The J segment lost 5 bases and the V segment lost 4 bases, leaving 7 bases of the junction unmatched. The CDR3 is 15 amino acids. In nucleotides, the CDR3 is TGTGCCAGCAGCCCGGGACAGCTCTGGACCGGGGAGCTGTTTTTT. This translates into CASSPGQLWTGELFF.

This clonotype was detected only a few times. CDR3 DNA: TGTGCCAGCAGTGGGGCCCCGACAGCTACGAACACCGGGGAGCTGTTTTTT. This codes for CASSGAPTATNTGELFF. The chain uses TRBV2 and TRBJ2-2; a weak D match, TRBD1 (5 bases). The CDR3 totals 17 residues. Trimming stripped 4 bases from V and 0 bases from J, with 15 bases between. Germline assignment: CDR1 SNHLY and CDR2 FYNNEI.

This clonotype has a handful of counts. V usage is TRBV5-1 and J usage is TRBJ2-1, with D maybe TRBD1 (5 bases). V was clipped by 1 base and J by 6 bases, with 20 bases between them. The CDR3 runs to 17 residues. Germline CDR1 reads SGHRS; CDR2 reads YFSETQ. CDR3 nucleotides: TGCGCCAGCAGCTTGAGGGCAGTTAGTCAGGGTTCCAATGAGCAGTTCTTC. It yields the protein CASSLRAVSQGSNEQFF.

This sequence joins TRBV5-1 and TRBJ1-4; no clear D. The CDR3 has 13 amino acids. Germline loops: CDR1 SGHRS, CDR2 YFSETQ. Between the trimmed V and J ends, which lost 1 base and 5 bases, there was a span of 6 bases. The CDR3 bases are TGCGCCAGCAGCTTGTCCAGAAATGAAAAACTGTTTTTT. Protein sequence: CASSLSRNEKLFF.

The J gene is TRBJ1-1, the V gene TRBV6-1, with D perhaps matching TRBD1 (5 bases). Germline CDR1 reads MNHNS; CDR2 reads SASEGT. V shed 4 bases and J shed 0 bases, with 9 bases lying between them. CDR3 length: 14 amino acids. The CDR3 nucleotides are TGTGCCAGCAGTGGCAGGGCCCTGAACACTGAAGCTTTCTTT. Translated, it gives CASSGRALNTEAFF.

This clonotype has more than one count but fewer than ten. The chain uses TRBV29-1 and TRBJ2-4; D is ambiguous. Between the trimmed V and J ends, which lost 7 bases and 6 bases, there was a span of 13 bases. CDR1 and CDR2 (germline): SQVTM, ANQGSEA. The CDR3 consists of 12 residues. The CDR3 loop reads CSGLTLLNIQYF. The CDR3 DNA sequence: TGCAGCGGCTTGACCCTACTAAACATTCAGTACTTC.

There are a few counts of this clonotype. The J gene is TRBJ2-4, the V gene TRBV7-2; D call uncertain. Trimming shortened V by 2 bases and J by 8 bases, and 13 bases separated the two germline ends. This CDR3 is built from 14 residues. Germline V gives CDR1 SGHTA, CDR2 FQGNSA. The CDR3 coding sequence is TGTGCCAGCAGCTTAATGGTAGCTTTCGACATTCAGTACTTC. Its translation: CASSLMVAFDIQYF.

The rearrangement links TRBV27 to TRBJ1-4, with a tentative D call TRBD1 (6 bases). The germline V gene encodes CDR1 MNHEY and CDR2 SMNVEV (reference sequence). V was clipped by 6 bases and J by 5 bases, with 16 bases between them. CDR3 size: 15 residues. The CDR3 coding sequence is TGTGCCAGCAGGGATCGAGGGGGGGCGAATGAAAAACTGTTTTTT. This gives the protein CASRDRGGANEKLFF.

This clonotype was observed a few times. The chain combines TRBV29-1 with TRBJ1-3; no clear D. V was pared by 7 bases and J by 0 bases, with 7 bases between. Germline values: CDR1 SQVTM, CDR2 ANQGSEA. CDR3 length equals 12 residues. The CDR3 DNA sequence: TGCAGCGCCACGGTCTCTGGAAACACCATATATTTT. This translates into CSATVSGNTIYF.